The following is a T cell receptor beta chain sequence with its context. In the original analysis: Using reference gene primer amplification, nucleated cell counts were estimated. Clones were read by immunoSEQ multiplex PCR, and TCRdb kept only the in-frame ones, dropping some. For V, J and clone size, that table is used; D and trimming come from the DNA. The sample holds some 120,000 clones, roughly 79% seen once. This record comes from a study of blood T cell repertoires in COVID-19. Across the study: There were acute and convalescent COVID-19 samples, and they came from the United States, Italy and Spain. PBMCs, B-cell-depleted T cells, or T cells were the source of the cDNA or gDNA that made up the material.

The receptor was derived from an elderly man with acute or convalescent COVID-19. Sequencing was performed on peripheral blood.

For the CDR3, the DNA is TGTGCCAGCAGCTTAGACGGGGGGGGGACAGATACGCAGTATTTT. It specifies CASSLDGGGTDTQYF. The rearrangement links TRBV7-2 to TRBJ2-3; 8 bases line up with TRBD2. The length of the CDR3 is 15 residues. CDR1 and CDR2 from the germline V gene are SGHTA and FQGNSA. The trim removed 1 base at V and 3 bases at J, leaving 3 bases unmatched.